Listed below are T cell receptor beta chains from one sample, sequenced in a study of blood T cell repertoires in COVID-19. Here immunoSEQ multiplex PCR was the method, and the copy in TCRdb shows in-frame clones only, minus some. Of fewer than 250,000 clones in the sample, approximately 87% are singletons; the top ten hold 2.6%. Sequencing was done on a sample of peripheral blood. The source of these receptors is a woman aged 70-85 years with active or convalescent COVID-19. Each CDR3 is given with its conserved first and last residue. The D gene is left open where the match is weak. Clone size is stated in some rows and not others, as once, few, many or a class when expanded.

clone_size,d_call,j_call,v_call,cdr3_aa,cdr3_nt
NA,TRBD2,TRBJ2-1,TRBV6-5,CASSFMGGSSYNEQFF,TGTGCCAGCAGTTTTATGGGGGGGAGCTCCTACAATGAGCAGTTCTTC
few,TRBD1,TRBJ1-2,TRBV5-1,CASSSGTGFITF,TGCGCCAGCAGCTCCGGGACAGGGTTCATCACCTTC
NA,NA,TRBJ2-5,TRBV19,CASAQGIEKTQYF,TGTGCCAGCGCGCAGGGGATAGAGAAGACCCAGTACTTC
NA,TRBD2,TRBJ2-3,TRBV7-2,CASSLVFSGGITDTQYF,TGTGCCAGCAGCTTAGTCTTTAGCGGGGGGATCACAGATACGCAGTATTTT
NA,NA,TRBJ1-1,TRBV3-1/TRBV3-2,CASSQGYGQNTEAFF,TGTGCCAGCAGCCAAGGGTATGGACAGAACACTGAAGCTTTCTTT
NA,NA,TRBJ1-1,TRBV6-2/TRBV6-3,CASSYSRDIMNTEAFF,TGTGCCAGCAGTTACTCGAGGGACATCATGAACACTGAAGCTTTCTTT
once,NA,TRBJ1-5,TRBV7-9,CASSLVTDNQPQHF,TGTGCCAGCAGCTTAGTGACAGACAATCAGCCCCAGCATTTT
NA,NA,TRBJ2-2,TRBV3-1/TRBV3-2,CASSHAAGELFF,TGTGCCAGCAGCCATGCGGCCGGGGAGCTGTTTTTT
NA,NA,TRBJ1-6,TRBV28,CAIPSGGSNSPLHF,TGTGCCATCCCTTCGGGGGGAAGTAATTCACCCCTCCACTTT
NA,TRBD1,TRBJ1-4,TRBV19,CASSVETGRANEKLFF,TGTGCCAGTAGTGTGGAGACAGGGCGGGCTAATGAAAAACTGTTTTTT
once,NA,TRBJ2-7,TRBV5-1,CASSLGGGSYEQYF,TGCGCCAGCAGCTTGGGTGGGGGGTCCTACGAGCAGTACTTC
NA,TRBD2,TRBJ2-2,TRBV5-1,CASSLASGSVGELFF,TGCGCCAGCAGCTTGGCTAGCGGGAGTGTCGGGGAGCTGTTTTTT
NA,NA,TRBJ2-7,TRBV30,CAWSVAGSYEQYF,TGTGCCTGGAGTGTCGCGGGGAGCTACGAGCAGTACTTC
NA,TRBD2,TRBJ2-5,TRBV11-2,CASSHGLAGSNYQETQYF,TGTGCCAGCAGCCACGGACTAGCGGGCTCTAATTACCAAGAGACCCAGTACTTC
NA,TRBD1,TRBJ2-3,TRBV11-3,CASSPRTGVGTQYF,TGTGCCAGCAGCCCCCGGACAGGGGTAGGCACGCAGTATTTT
NA,TRBD2,TRBJ2-5,TRBV30,CAWSKTGGRVSETQYF,TGTGCCTGGAGTAAAACGGGAGGAAGGGTGTCGGAGACCCAGTACTTC
NA,NA,TRBJ2-5,TRBV2,CASQLRRYPETQYF,TGTGCCAGCCAATTACGCAGGTACCCAGAGACCCAGTACTTC
NA,NA,TRBJ1-2,TRBV24-1,CATSVNTNYGYTF,TGTGCCACCAGTGTTAACACTAACTATGGCTACACCTTC
NA,NA,TRBJ1-3,TRBV4-2,CASSQDESLGFASGNTIYF,TGTGCCAGCAGCCAAGATGAGTCACTCGGGTTCGCTTCTGGAAACACCATATATTTT
NA,TRBD2,TRBJ2-1,TRBV4-1,CASSQVRPGAGGPGLANEQFF,TGCGCCAGCAGCCAAGTACGACCTGGAGCGGGGGGGCCTGGGTTGGCCAATGAGCAGTTCTTC
NA,NA,TRBJ1-2,TRBV19,CASRHRDFYYGYTF,TGTGCCAGTAGACACCGGGACTTTTACTATGGCTACACCTTC
NA,NA,TRBJ1-6,TRBV7-2,CASSLEGVGNSPLHF,TGTGCCAGCAGCTTAGAGGGGGTGGGGAATTCACCCCTCCACTTT
NA,TRBD2,TRBJ2-1,TRBV7-6,CASSFGLAGGPDEQFF,TGTGCCAGCAGCTTCGGACTAGCGGGAGGGCCCGATGAGCAGTTCTTC
NA,NA,TRBJ2-7,TRBV21-1,CASSKRALRTGRAISYEQYF,TGTGCCAGCAGCAAAAGGGCTTTAAGAACCGGCAGGGCTATTTCCTACGAGCAGTACTTC
once,NA,TRBJ2-3,TRBV4-3,CASSRGGDTQYF,TGCGCCAGCAGCCGAGGGGGAGATACGCAGTATTTT
NA,NA,TRBJ1-6,TRBV4-3,CASSQAFSYNSPLHF,TGCGCCAGCAGCCAGGCTTTCTCCTATAATTCACCCCTCCACTTT